Listed here is a single TCR beta chain. The sample comes from a study of cytomegalovirus exposure and HLA in healthy donors. Study as a whole: An early data release held around 80 million unique TCRs from HLA-typed donors.

Both 60 Vbeta primers and 13 Jbeta primers went into the PCR. Assay used: immunoSEQ multiplex PCR; TCRdb lists only in-frame clones, some missing. The table has about 83,000 clones, about 77% seen once. The CDR3 has 19 amino acids. V gave up 4 bases and J gave up 1 base; unmatched junction bases: 9. Germline CDR1 is SGHDT and CDR2 is YYEEEE. The sequence came from a man in his sixties in good health and CMV-seronegative. The chain recombines TRBV5-6 with TRBJ2-6; 12 positions match TRBD1. Sequencing was carried out using PBMCs. CDR3 coding DNA: TGTGCCAGCAGCGTAAGCTGGGGACAGGGGGCTTCTGGGGCCAACGTCCTGACTTTC. This codes for CASSVSWGQGASGANVLTF.